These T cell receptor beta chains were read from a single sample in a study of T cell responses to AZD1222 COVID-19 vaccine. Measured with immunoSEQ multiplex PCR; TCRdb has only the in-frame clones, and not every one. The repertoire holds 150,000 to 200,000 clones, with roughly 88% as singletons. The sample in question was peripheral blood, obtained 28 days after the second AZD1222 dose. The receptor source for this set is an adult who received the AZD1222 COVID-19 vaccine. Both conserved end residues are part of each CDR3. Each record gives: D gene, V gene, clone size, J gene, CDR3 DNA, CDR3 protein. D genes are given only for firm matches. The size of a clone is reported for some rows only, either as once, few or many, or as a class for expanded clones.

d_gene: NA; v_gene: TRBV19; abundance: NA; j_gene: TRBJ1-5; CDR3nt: TGTGCCAGTAGTACAGGGGTCCCCAATCAGCCCCAACATTTT; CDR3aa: CASSTGVPNQPQHF
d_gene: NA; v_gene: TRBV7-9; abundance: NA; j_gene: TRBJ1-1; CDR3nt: TGTGCCAGCAGCCCCCACGGGGGAACTGAAGCTTTCTTT; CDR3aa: CASSPHGGTEAFF
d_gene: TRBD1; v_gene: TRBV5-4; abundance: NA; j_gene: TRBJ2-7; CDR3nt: TGTGCCAGCAGCCGTACAGGGGGCTTCAGCTACGAGCAGTACTTC; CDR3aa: CASSRTGGFSYEQYF
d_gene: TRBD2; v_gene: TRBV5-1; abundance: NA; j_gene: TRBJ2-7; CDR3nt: TGCGCCAGCAGCTTCACTAGCGGGGCCTACGAGCAGTACTTC; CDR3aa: CASSFTSGAYEQYF
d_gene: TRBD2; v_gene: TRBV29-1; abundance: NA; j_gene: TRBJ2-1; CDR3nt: TGCAGCGTTGGGACTAGCGGGAATGAGCAGTTCTTC; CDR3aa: CSVGTSGNEQFF
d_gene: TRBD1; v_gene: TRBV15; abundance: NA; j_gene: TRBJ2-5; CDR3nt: TGTGCCACCAGCAGGGACAGGGGTTCGGAGACCCAGTACTTC; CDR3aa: CATSRDRGSETQYF
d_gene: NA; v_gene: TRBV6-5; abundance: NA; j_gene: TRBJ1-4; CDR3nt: TGTGCCAGCAGCAGAGCAACTAATGAAAAACTGTTTTTT; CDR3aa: CASSRATNEKLFF
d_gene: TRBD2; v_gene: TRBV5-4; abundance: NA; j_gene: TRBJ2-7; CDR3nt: TGTGCCAGCAGCCCTGTTCCGACTAGCGGGGGGTTCTACGAGCAGTACTTC; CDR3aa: CASSPVPTSGGFYEQYF
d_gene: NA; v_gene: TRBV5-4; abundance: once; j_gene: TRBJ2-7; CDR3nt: TGTGCCAGCAGATCGACCCCCAAGATCCTCTACGAGCAGTACTTC; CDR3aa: CASRSTPKILYEQYF
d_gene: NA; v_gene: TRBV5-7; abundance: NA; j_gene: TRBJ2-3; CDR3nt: TGTGCGTTGCCCCAGCCCGACACAGATACGCAGTATTTT; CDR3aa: CALPQPDTDTQYF
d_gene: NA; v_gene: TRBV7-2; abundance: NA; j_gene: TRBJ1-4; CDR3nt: TGTGCCAGCAGCTTAGCCCCAAGTGTAGAAAAACTGTTTTTT; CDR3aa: CASSLAPSVEKLFF
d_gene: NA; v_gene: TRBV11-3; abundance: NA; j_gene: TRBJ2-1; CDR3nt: TGTGCCAGCAGCGTGGATTTTACCAATGAGCAGTTCTTC; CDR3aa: CASSVDFTNEQFF
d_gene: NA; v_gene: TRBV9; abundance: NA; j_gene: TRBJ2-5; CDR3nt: TGTGCCAGCAGCGTAGGTCCAACCCAAGAGACCCAGTACTTC; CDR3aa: CASSVGPTQETQYF
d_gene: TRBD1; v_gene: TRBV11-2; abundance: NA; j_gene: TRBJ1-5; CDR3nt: TGTGCCAGCAGCTCGGACAGGGGGAATCAGCCCCAGCATTTT; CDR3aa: CASSSDRGNQPQHF
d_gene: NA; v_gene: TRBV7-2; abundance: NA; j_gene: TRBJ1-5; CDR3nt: TGTGCCAGCAGCTTAGTCAATCAGCCCCAGCATTTT; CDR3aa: CASSLVNQPQHF
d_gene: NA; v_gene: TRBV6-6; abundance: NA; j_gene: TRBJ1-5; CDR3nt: TGTGCCAGCAGTTACAGTGGGGCGGGGCAGCCCCAGCATTTT; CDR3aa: CASSYSGAGQPQHF
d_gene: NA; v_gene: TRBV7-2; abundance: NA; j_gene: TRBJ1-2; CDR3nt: TGTGCCAGCAGCTTAGAATCTGGCAAGAACTATGGCTACACCTTC; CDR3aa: CASSLESGKNYGYTF